This T cell receptor (beta chain) derives from a study of T cell changes during pregnancy in multiple sclerosis. The table lists this clone with a few counts. This table comes from immunoSEQ multiplex PCR, and its TCRdb copy is limited to in-frame clones, with some not included. In the table there are 30,000 to 35,000 clones, 85% to 90% of which are singletons. CDR1 and CDR2 from the germline V gene are MGHRA and YSYEKL. The CDR3 is 15 amino acids. V was trimmed by 4 bases and J by 1 base, leaving 13 bases between them. The V and J genes are TRBV4-1 and TRBJ1-2; D gene uncertain. The sequence was collected from a female donor with multiple sclerosis, enrolled in a pregnancy study. This sample comprised CD8+ T cells from peripheral blood mononuclear cells, obtained before pregnancy. The CDR3 nucleotides are TGCGCCAGCAGCCCTTGGACTGATCGTAACTATGGCTACACCTTC. It codes for CASSPWTDRNYGYTF.